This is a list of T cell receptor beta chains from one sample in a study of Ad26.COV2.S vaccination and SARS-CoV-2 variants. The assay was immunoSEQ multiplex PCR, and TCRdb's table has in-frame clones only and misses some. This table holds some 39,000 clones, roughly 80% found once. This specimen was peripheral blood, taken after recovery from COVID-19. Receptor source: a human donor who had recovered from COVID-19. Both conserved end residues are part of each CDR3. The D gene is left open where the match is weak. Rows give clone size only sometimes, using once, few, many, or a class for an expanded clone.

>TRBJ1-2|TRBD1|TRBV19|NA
TGTGCCAGTAGTACCCGGACAGGGGGCCCCCATTTGAGGGGCTACACCTTC
CASSTRTGGPHLRGYTF
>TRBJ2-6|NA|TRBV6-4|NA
TGTGCCAGCAGTGACTCGAATCGGGGCTCTGGGGCCAACGTCCTGACTTTC
CASSDSNRGSGANVLTF
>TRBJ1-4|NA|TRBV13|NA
TGTGCCAGCAGCTTACAAACGGGGGGGATAGAAAAACTGTTTTTT
CASSLQTGGIEKLFF
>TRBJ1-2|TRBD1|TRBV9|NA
TGTGCCAGCAGCGTAGGACAGGGCTTGGGAAACTATGGCTACACCTTC
CASSVGQGLGNYGYTF
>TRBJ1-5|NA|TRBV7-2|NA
TGTGCCAGCAGCTTCAGGAATCAGCCCCAGCATTTT
CASSFRNQPQHF
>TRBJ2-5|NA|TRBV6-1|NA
TGTGCCAGCAGTGAAAATAGGGGACAAGAGACCCAGTACTTC
CASSENRGQETQYF
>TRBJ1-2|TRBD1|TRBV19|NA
TGTGCCAGTAGTCTTCAACACCGGGACAGAGGTGGCTACACCTTC
CASSLQHRDRGGYTF
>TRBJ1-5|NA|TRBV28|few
TGTGCCAGCAACGGGGATAGCAATCAGCCCCAGCATTTT
CASNGDSNQPQHF
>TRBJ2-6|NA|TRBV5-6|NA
TGTGCCAGCAGCTTGGGGCCTGGGGCCAACGTCCTGACTTTC
CASSLGPGANVLTF
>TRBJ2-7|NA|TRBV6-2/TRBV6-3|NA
TGTGCCAGCAGTTATACTGGGCCCTACGAGCAGTACTTC
CASSYTGPYEQYF
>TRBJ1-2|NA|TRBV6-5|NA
TGTGCCAGCAGTTACTCTACAGGGACGGAGAACTATGGCTACACCTTC
CASSYSTGTENYGYTF
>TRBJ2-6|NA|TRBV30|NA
TGTGCCTGGATGAGGGATTTTGGGGCCAACGTCCTGACTTTC
CAWMRDFGANVLTF
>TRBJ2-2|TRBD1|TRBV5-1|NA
TGCGCCAGCAGCTTGGGGGACAGGCGAGGTAGTCGGACCGGGGAGCTGTTTTTT
CASSLGDRRGSRTGELFF
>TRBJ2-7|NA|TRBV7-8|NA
TGTGCCAGCAGCGACACTCGGGAAGGAAACGAGCAGTACTTC
CASSDTREGNEQYF
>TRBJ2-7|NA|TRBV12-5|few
TGTGCTAGTGGTTTGTATGCGGGATTCTCCTACGAGCAGTACTTC
CASGLYAGFSYEQYF
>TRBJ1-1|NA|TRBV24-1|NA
TGTGCCACCAGTGGAACAGGGATCAACACTGAAGCTTTCTTT
CATSGTGINTEAFF
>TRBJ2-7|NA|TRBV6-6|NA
TGTGCCAGCAAAACCTCTTACAGTGACTCCCACGAGCAGTACTTC
CASKTSYSDSHEQYF
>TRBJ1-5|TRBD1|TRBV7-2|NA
TGTGCCAGCAGCTTAGGTGCAGGGGGTGGTCAGCCCCAGCATTTT
CASSLGAGGGQPQHF
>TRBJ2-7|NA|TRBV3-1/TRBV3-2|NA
TGTGCCAGCAGCCAGGGTAGCGGATACGAGCAGTACTTC
CASSQGSGYEQYF
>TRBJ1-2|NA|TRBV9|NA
TGTGCCAGCAGCGTTGGGCAGGGTCGTAACTATGGCTACACCTTC
CASSVGQGRNYGYTF
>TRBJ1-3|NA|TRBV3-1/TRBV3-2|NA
TGTGCCAGCAGCCCCGGATCAGGGCTTAACACCATATATTTT
CASSPGSGLNTIYF
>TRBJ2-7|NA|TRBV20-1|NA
TGCAGTGCTAGTCCCACAAGGGCCTCCTGGGTTGATGGTTACGAGCAGTACTTC
CSASPTRASWVDGYEQYF
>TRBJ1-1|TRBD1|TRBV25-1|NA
TGTGCCAGCAGTGATTATACAGGGGCGCAAGACGCTGAAGCTTTCTTT
CASSDYTGAQDAEAFF
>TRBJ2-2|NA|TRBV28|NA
TGTGCCAGCAGTTTCTCAGAACACACCGGGGAGCTGTTTTTT
CASSFSEHTGELFF
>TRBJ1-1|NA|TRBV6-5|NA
TGTGCCAGCAGCCAAATAACACAGAACACTGAAGCTTTCTTT
CASSQITQNTEAFF
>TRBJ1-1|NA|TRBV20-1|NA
TGCAGTGCGAAGCGGGACACTGAAGCTTTCTTT
CSAKRDTEAFF
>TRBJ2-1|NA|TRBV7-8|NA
TGTGCCAGCAGCCCTAAGAATGAGCAGTTCTTC
CASSPKNEQFF
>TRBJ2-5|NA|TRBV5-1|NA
TGCGCCAGCAGCTTGGAGGGTAGAGAAGAGACCCAGTACTTC
CASSLEGREETQYF
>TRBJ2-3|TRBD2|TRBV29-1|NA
TGCAGCGTTGGACAAAGTAGCGGGGTTCACACAGATACGCAGTATTTT
CSVGQSSGVHTDTQYF
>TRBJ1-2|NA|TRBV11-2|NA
TGTGCCAGCAGGGGGGTTGAGAATGGCTACACCTTC
CASRGVENGYTF
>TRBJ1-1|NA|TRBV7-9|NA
TGTGCCAGCAGTTCTACAGGGTTGTACACTGAAGCTTTCTTT
CASSSTGLYTEAFF
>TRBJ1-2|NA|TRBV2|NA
TGTGCCAGCTTGGGGAGCCGCGGGGGTAGCGGCTACACCTTC
CASLGSRGGSGYTF
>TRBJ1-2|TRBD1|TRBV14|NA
TGTGCCAGCAGCCCTGGACAGGGACGCCACTATGGCTACACCTTC
CASSPGQGRHYGYTF
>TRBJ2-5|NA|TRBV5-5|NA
TGTGCCAGCAGCTGGGGGGCGAGGGGCCAAGAGACCCAGTACTTC
CASSWGARGQETQYF
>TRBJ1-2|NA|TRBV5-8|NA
TGTGCCAGCAGCTTGGCCTTTGCCCTAGATGGCTACACCTTC
CASSLAFALDGYTF
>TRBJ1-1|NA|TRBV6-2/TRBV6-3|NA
TGTGCCAGCAGTTACATGAACACTGAAGCTTTCTTT
CASSYMNTEAFF
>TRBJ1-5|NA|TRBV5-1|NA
TGCGCCAGCAGCTTGGAGGGGATCGATCAGCCCCAGCATTTT
CASSLEGIDQPQHF
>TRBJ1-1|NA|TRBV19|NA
TGTGCCAGTAGTATAGACTGGTTAAGGAGGGTTGAGCAGACTGAAGCTTTCTTT
CASSIDWLRRVEQTEAFF
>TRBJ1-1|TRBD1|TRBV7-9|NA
TGTGCCAGCAGCTTAGTACAGGGGGGGATTGAAGCTTTCTTT
CASSLVQGGIEAFF
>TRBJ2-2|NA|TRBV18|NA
TGTGCCAGCTCACCAGTAAGGGCGAACACCGGGGAGCTGTTTTTT
CASSPVRANTGELFF
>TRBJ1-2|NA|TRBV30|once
TGTGCCTGGAGCCCTGCGGATGGCTACACCTTC
CAWSPADGYTF
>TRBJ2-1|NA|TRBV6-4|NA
TGTGCCAGCAGTGAGCTCCCCTACAATGAGCAGTTCTTC
CASSELPYNEQFF
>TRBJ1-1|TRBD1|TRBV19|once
TGTGCCAGCACCCCGTGGGACAGGGCAATGAACACTGAAGCTTTCTTT
CASTPWDRAMNTEAFF
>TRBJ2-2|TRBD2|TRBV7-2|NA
TGTGCCAGCAGCTCAGATAGCGGGAGGGCCACCGGGGAGCTGTTTTTT
CASSSDSGRATGELFF
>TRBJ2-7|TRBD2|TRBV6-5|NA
TGTGCCAGCAGTAGACTAGCGGGACATAACGAGCAGTACTTC
CASSRLAGHNEQYF
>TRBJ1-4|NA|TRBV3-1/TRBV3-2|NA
TGTGCCAGCAGCCTCCGGGGCCTGGGCGAAAAACTGTTTTTT
CASSLRGLGEKLFF